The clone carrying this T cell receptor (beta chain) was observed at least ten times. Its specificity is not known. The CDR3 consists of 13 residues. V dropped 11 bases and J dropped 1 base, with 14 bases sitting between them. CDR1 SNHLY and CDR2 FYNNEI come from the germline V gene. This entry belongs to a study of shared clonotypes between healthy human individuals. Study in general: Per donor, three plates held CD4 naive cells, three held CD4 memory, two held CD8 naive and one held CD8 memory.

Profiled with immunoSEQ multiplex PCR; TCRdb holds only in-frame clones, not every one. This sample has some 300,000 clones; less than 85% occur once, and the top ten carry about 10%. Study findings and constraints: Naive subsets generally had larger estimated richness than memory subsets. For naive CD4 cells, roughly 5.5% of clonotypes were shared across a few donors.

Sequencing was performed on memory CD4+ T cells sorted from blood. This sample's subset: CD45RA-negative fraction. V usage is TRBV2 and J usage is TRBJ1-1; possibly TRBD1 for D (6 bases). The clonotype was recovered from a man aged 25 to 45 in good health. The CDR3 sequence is CAVLRQANTEAFF. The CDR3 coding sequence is TGTGCCGTCCTAAGACAGGCGAACACTGAAGCTTTCTTT.